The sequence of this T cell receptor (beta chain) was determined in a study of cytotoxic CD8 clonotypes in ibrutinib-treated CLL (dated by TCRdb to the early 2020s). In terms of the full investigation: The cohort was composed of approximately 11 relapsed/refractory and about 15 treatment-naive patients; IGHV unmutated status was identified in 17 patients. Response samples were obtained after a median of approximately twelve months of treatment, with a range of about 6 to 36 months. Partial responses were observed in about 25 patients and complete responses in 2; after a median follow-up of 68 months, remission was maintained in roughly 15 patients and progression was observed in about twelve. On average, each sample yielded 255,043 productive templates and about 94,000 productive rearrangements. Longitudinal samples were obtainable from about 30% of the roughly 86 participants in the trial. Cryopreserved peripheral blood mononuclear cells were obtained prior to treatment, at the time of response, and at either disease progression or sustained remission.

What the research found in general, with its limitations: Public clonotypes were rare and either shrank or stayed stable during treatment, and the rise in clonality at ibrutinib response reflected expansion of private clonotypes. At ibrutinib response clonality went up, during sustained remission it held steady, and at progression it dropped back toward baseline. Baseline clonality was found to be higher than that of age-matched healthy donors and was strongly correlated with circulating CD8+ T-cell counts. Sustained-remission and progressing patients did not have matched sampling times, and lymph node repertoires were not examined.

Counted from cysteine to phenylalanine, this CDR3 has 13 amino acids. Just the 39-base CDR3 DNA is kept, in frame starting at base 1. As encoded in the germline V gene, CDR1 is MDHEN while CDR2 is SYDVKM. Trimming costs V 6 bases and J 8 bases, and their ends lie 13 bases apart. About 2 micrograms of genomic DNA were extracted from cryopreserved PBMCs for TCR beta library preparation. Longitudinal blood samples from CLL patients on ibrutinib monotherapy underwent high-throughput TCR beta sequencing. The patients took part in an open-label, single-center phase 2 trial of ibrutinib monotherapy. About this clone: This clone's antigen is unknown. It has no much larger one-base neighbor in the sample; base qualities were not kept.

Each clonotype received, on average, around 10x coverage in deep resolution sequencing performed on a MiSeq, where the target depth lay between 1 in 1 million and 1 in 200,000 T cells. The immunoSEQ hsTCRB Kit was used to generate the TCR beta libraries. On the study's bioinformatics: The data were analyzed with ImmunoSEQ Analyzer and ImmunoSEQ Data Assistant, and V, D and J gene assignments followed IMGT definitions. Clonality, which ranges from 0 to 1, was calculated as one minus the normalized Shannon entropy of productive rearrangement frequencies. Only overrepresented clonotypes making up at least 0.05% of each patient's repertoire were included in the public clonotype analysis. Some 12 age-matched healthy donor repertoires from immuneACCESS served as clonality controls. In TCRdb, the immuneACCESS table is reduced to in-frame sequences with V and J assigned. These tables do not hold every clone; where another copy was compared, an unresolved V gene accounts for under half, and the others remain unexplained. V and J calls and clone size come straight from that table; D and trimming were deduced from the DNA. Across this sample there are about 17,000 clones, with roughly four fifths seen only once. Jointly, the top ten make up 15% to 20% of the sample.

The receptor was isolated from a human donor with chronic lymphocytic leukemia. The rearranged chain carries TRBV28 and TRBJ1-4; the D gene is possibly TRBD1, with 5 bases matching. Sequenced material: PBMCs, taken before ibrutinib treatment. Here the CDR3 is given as CASRDGGAEKLFF. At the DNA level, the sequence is TGTGCCAGCAGGGATGGAGGGGCAGAAAAACTGTTTTTT.